The present TCR beta chain was sequenced within a study of glioma-infiltrating T cells. Study-wide background: Dexamethasone exposure before glioma surgery was limited to six or fewer days. General study findings and limits: Signature shared blood CDR3 motifs were enriched in low-divergence and depleted in high-divergence patients. Above-expected tissue-blood divergence occurred in all gliomas, most in low-grade ones.

The V gene's germline CDR1 is LNHNV and CDR2 YYDKDF (reference sequence). The CDR3 totals 15 residues. Germline trimming cut 4 bases from V and 8 bases from J; bases unmatched to any gene: 5. Many counts were recorded for this clonotype. The antigen remains undetermined. Amplification of TCR alpha and beta CDR3 regions from RNA used iRepertoire nested multiplex PCR. For one-step reverse transcription and amplification, about 90-400 ng of tissue mRNA or PBMC total RNA was used. TCRdb recomputed calls from the multiplex PCR reads with MiXCR, one row per CDR3 protein. The sample has 300,000 to 450,000 distinct CDR3 sequences, more than 35% seen once; the top ten hold more than 10%.

The sequencing sample was made of glioma tissue, nonneoplastic brain tissue, or PBMCs (not recorded which). The TCR comes from a human donor with low-grade glioma or glioblastoma, undergoing nonglioma brain surgery, or in good health (not recorded which). The chain has TRBV15 and TRBJ1-6, with TRBD1 identical over 10 bases. Written as DNA, the CDR3 is TGTGCCACCAGCAAGAAAGGGACAGGGGATTCACCCCTCCACTTT. It yields the protein CATSKKGTGDSPLHF. The complete variable domain, with remaining parts taken from reference TRBV15 and TRBJ1-6, reads DAMVIQNPRYQVTQFGKPVTLSCSQTLNHNVMYWYQQKSSQAPKLLFHYYDKDFNNEADTPDNFQSRRPNTSFCFLDIRSPGLGDTAMYLCATSKKGTGDSPLHFGNGTRLTVT.